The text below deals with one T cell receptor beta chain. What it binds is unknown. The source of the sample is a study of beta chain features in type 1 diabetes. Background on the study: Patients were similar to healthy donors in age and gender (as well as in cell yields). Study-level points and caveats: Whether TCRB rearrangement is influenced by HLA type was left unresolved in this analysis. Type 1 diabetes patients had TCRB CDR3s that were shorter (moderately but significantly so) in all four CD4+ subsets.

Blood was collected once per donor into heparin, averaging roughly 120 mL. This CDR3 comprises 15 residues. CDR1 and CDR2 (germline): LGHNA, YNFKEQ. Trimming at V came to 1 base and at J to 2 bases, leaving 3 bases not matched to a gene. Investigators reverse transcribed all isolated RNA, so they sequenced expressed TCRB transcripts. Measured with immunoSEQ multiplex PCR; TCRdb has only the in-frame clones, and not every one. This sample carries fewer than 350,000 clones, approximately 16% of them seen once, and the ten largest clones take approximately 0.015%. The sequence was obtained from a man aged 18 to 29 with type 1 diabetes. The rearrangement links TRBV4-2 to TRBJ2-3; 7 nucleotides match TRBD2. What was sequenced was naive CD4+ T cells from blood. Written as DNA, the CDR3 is TGTGCCAGCAGCCAAGGACTAGCCCCCACAGATACGCAGTATTTT. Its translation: CASSQGLAPTDTQYF.